This T cell receptor (beta chain) was recorded in a study of T cell responses to AZD1222 COVID-19 vaccine. Findings and caveats of the study: The peak T cell response came first, and repertoires were sampled only after it. CD4 TCRs covered the whole spike, strongest at regions 160-218 and 743-854. Most donors were white British and more were female, and clonal diversity was possibly underestimated.

V lost 6 bases and J 8 bases, leaving 19 bases between the germline ends. The germline CDR1 and CDR2 sequences are MNHEY and SVGAGI. The CDR3 consists of 14 residues. The assay was immunoSEQ multiplex PCR, and TCRdb's table has in-frame clones only and misses some. The sample records under 60,000 clones, about 86% being singletons. Comments on this clone: Its antigen is undetermined.

Sequencing was performed on peripheral blood, taken on day 0 of AZD1222 vaccination. The J gene is TRBJ1-1, the V gene TRBV6-5, with D hard to call. The TCR comes from an adult in good health. In nucleotides, the CDR3 is TGTGCCAGCAGGGCCCGGGTGGGGTCCCCCGAAGCTTTCTTT. Its translation: CASRARVGSPEAFF.